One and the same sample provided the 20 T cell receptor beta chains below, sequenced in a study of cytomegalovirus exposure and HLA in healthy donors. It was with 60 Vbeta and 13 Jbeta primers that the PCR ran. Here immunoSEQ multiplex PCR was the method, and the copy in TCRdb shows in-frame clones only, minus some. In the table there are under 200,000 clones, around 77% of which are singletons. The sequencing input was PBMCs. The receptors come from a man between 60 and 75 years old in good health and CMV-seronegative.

Written as DNA, the CDR3 is TGTGCCAGCAGCCCCGAAGCGGGAGCGACTTACAATGAGCAGTTCTTC. Its protein product is CASSPEAGATYNEQFF. The chain joins TRBV7-3 to TRBJ2-1; TRBD2 agrees at 8 bases. The length of the CDR3 is 16 residues. Trimming cost V 5 bases and J 4 bases; bases outside gene matches: 10. Germline CDR1 reads SGHTA; CDR2 reads FQGTGA.

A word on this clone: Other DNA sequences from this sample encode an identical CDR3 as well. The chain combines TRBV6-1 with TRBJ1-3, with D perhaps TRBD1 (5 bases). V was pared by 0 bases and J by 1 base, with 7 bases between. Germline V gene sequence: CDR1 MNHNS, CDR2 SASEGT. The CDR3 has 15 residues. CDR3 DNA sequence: TGTGCCAGCAGTGAAGCCTCAGGGTCTGGAAACACCATATATTTT. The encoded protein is CASSEASGSGNTIYF.

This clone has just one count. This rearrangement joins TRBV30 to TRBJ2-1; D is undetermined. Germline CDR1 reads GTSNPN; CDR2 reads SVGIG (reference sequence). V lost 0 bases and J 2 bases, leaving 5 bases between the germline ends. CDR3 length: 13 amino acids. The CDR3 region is CAWSVETYNEQFF. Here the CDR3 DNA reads TGTGCCTGGAGTGTAGAGACCTACAATGAGCAGTTCTTC.

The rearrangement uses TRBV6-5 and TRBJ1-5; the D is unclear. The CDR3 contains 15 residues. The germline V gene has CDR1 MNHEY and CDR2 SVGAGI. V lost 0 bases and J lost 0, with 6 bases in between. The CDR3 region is CASSYSRGSNQPQHF. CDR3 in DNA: TGTGCCAGCAGTTACTCCCGGGGTAGCAATCAGCCCCAGCATTTT.

The CDR3 DNA sequence: TGTGCCAGTAGGGACAGGGAGGGGACTGAAGCTTTCTTT. Encoded protein: CASRDREGTEAFF. V gene TRBV19 combines with J gene TRBJ1-1; 8 nucleotides line up with TRBD1. V was clipped by 6 bases and J by 5 bases; unmatched bases: 5. This CDR3 comprises 13 residues. Germline V gives CDR1 LNHDA, CDR2 SQIVND (reference sequence).

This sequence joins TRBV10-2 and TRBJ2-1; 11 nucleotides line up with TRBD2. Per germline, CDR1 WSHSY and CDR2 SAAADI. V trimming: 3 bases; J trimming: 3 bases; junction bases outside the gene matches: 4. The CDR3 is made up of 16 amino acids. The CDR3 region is CASSELGLAGYNEQFF. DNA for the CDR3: TGCGCCAGCAGTGAACTAGGACTAGCGGGCTACAATGAGCAGTTCTTC.

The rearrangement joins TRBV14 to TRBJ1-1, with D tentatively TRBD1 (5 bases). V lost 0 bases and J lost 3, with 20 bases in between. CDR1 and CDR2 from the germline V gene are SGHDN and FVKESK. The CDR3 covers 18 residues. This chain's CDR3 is CASSQDYGTPTRDTEAFF. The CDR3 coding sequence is TGTGCCAGCAGCCAAGATTACGGGACTCCAACGAGGGACACTGAAGCTTTCTTT. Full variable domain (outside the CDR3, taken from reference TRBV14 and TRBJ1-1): EAGVTQFPSHSVIEKGQTVTLRCDPISGHDNLYWYRRVMGKEIKFLLHFVKESKQDESGMPNNRFLAERTGGTYSTLKVQPAELEDSGVYFCASSQDYGTPTRDTEAFFGQGTRLTVV.

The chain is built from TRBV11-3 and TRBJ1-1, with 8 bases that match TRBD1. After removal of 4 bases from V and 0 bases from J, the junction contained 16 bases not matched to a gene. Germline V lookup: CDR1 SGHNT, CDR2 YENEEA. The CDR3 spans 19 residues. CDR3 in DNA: TGTGCCAGCAGCTCAGGCGAATCAGGGGGCGCGAATTTGAACACTGAAGCTTTCTTT. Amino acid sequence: CASSSGESGGANLNTEAFF. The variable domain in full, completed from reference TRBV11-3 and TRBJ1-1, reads EAGVVQSPRYKIIEKKQPVAFWCNPISGHNTLYWYLQNLGQGPELLIRYENEEAVDDSQLPKDRFSAERLKGVDSTLKIQPAELGDSAVYLCASSSGESGGANLNTEAFFGQGTRLTVV.

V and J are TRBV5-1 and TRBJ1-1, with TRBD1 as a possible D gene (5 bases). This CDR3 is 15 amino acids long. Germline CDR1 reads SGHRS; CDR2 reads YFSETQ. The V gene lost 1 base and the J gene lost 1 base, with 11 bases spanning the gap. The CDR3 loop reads CASSLYGGGNTEAFF. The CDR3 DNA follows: TGCGCCAGCAGCTTGTACGGGGGAGGGAACACTGAAGCTTTCTTT.

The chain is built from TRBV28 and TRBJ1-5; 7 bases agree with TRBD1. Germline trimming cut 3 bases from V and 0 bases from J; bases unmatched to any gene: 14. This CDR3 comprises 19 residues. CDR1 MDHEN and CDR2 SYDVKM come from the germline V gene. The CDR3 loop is CASSFSLAGGLDSNQPQHF. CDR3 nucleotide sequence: TGTGCCAGCAGTTTTTCTTTGGCAGGGGGTCTTGATAGCAATCAGCCCCAGCATTTT.

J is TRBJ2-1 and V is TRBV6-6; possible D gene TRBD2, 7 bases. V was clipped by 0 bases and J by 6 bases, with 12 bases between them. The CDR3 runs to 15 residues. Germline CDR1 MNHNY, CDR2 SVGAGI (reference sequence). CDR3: CASSYSRGGSNEQFF. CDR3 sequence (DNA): TGTGCCAGCAGTTACTCGAGGGGGGGGAGCAATGAGCAGTTCTTC.

CDR3 nucleotide sequence: TGTGCCAGTAGGGAGGGGGCGGAGTGGTACACTGAAGCTTTCTTT. Its protein product is CASREGAEWYTEAFF. The rearrangement uses TRBV19 and TRBJ1-1, with 7 nucleotides matching TRBD1. V lost 6 bases, J lost 3 bases, and 10 bases stayed unmatched. Germline V lookup: CDR1 LNHDA, CDR2 SQIVND (reference sequence). The CDR3 covers 15 residues.

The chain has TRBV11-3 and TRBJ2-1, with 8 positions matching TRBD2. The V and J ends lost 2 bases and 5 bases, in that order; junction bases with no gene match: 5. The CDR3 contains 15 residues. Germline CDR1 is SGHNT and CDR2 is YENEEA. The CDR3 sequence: CASSLFGGDNNEQFF. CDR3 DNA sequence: TGTGCCAGCAGCTTATTCGGGGGGGACAACAATGAGCAGTTCTTC.

CDR3 sequence reads: CASSFDRNSYNEQFF. The CDR3 nucleotides read TGTGCCAGTAGTTTCGACAGGAACTCCTACAATGAGCAGTTCTTC. This sequence joins TRBV19 and TRBJ2-1; tentative D call: TRBD1 (6 bases). Germline-derived CDR1 and CDR2 are LNHDA and SQIVND (reference sequence). This CDR3 has 15 residues. The V end lost 5 bases, the J end lost 0 bases, and 11 bases lay between the germline ends. Based on the CDR3 plus reference TRBV19 and TRBJ2-1, the full variable domain is DGGITQSPKYLFRKEGQNVTLSCEQNLNHDAMYWYRQDPGQGLRLIYYSQIVNDFQKGDIAEGYSVSREKKESFPLTVTSAQKNPTAFYLCASSFDRNSYNEQFFGPGTRLTVL.

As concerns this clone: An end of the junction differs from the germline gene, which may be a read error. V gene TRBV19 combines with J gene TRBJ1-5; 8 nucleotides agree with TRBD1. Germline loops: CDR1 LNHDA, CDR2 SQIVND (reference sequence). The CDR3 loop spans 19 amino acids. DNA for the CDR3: TGTGCCAGTAGTATCGGGTTGATTTTCGACAGGGGAGTTTATCAGCCCCAGAATTTT. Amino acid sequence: CASSIGLIFDRGVYQPQNF. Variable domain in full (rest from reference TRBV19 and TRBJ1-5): DGGITQSPKYLFRKEGQNVTLSCEQNLNHDAMYWYRQDPGQGLRLIYYSQIVNDFQKGDIAEGYSVSREKKESFPLTVTSAQKNPTAFYLCASSIGLIFDRGVYQPQNFGDGTRLSIL.

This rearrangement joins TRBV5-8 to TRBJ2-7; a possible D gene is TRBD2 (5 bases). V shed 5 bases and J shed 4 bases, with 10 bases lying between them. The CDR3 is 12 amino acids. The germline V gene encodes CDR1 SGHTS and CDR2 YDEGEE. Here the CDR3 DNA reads TGTGCCAGCAGGAGGGTACAGTACGAGCAGTACTTC. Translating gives CASRRVQYEQYF.

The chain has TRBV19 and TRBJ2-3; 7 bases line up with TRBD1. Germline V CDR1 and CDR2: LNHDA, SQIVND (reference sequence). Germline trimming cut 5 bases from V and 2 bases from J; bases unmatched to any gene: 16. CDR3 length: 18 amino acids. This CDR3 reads CASSRRTETGTDTDTQYF. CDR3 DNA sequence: TGTGCCAGTAGTCGGCGAACCGAAACCGGGACAGACACAGATACGCAGTATTTT. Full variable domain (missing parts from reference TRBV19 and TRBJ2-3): DGGITQSPKYLFRKEGQNVTLSCEQNLNHDAMYWYRQDPGQGLRLIYYSQIVNDFQKGDIAEGYSVSREKKESFPLTVTSAQKNPTAFYLCASSRRTETGTDTDTQYFGPGTRLTVL.

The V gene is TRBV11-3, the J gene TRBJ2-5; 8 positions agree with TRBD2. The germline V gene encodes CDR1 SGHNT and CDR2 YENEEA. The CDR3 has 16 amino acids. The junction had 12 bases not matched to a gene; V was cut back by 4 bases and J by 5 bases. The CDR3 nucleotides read TGTGCCAGCAGCTCCTTGGGGGCGGGAGGTGGCGAGACCCAGTACTTC. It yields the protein CASSSLGAGGGETQYF.

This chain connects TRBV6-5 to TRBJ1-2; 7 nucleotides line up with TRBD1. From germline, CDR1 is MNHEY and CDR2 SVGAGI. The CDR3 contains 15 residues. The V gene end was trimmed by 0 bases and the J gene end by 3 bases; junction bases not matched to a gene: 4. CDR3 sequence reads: CASSYSGTAYYGYTF. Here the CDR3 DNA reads TGTGCCAGCAGTTACTCCGGGACAGCCTACTATGGCTACACCTTC.

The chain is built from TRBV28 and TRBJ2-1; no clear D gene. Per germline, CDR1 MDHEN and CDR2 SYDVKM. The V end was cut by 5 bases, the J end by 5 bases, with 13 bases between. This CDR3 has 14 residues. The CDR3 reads CASSMPGNHNEQFF. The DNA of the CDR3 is TGTGCCAGCAGTATGCCCGGTAATCACAATGAGCAGTTCTTC.